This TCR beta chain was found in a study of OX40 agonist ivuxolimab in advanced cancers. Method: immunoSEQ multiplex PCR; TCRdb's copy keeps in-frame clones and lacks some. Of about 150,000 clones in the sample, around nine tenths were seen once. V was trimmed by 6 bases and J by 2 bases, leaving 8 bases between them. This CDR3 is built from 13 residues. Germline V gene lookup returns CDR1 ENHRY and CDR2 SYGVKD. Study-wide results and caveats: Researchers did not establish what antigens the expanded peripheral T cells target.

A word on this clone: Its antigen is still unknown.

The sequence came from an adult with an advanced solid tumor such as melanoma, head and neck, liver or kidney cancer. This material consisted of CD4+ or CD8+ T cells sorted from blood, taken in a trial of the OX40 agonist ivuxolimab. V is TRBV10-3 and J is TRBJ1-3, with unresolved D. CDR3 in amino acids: CAISLNAGNTIYF. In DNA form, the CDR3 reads TGTGCCATCAGCCTTAATGCTGGAAACACCATATATTTT.